Sequencing of this TCR beta chain was carried out in a study of identical twins. This clonotype was seen repeatedly, ten times or more. TCRdb reprocessed the 5' RACE reads via MiXCR and lists one record per CDR3 protein. The repertoire includes approximately 280,000 distinct CDR3 sequences, roughly 8.6% of them detected once, and about 2.1% sits in the top ten. The V end was cut by 0 bases, the J end by 4 bases, with 9 bases between. This CDR3 spans 14 amino acids. In germline, CDR1 is MNHNS, CDR2 SASEGT. In addition, the sample was reused for a study of yellow fever vaccine responses in identical twins.

V gene TRBV6-1 combines with J gene TRBJ1-2, with unresolved D. Material: memory (CD45RO+) T cells sorted from blood. This receptor was obtained from a woman aged 18-29 years in good health. The CDR3 sequence: CASSEATRGYGYTF. In DNA, the CDR3 is TGTGCCAGCAGTGAAGCGACAAGAGGCTATGGCTACACCTTC.